What follows are 27 T cell receptor beta chains derived from one specimen sequenced in a study of long-term antiretroviral therapy in people with HIV (dated 2022 in TCRdb). The immunoSEQ hsTCRB v3.0 assay was used at survey level resolution for TRB variable region sequencing. Here the immuneACCESS table is served through TCRdb, limited to in-frame sequences with V and J called. Missing clones are a known gap in these copies; in checked studies unresolved V genes cover under half, and the rest lacks a known reason. The sample data list tens of thousands of clones, and nearly 90% of these were observed just once. The ten largest make up around 6.4% of the sample. The material was unsorted PBMCs, obtained 0.6 years after starting antiretroviral therapy. The receptors originated from a man aged 60-69 years with HIV.

The chain has TRBV6-5 and TRBJ2-7; TRBD1 matches 7 bases. J was trimmed by 2 bases and V by 5 bases; bases with no gene match: 9. Germline V CDR1 and CDR2: MNHEY, SVGAGI. This CDR3 is built from 15 residues. CDR3 in DNA: TGTGCCAGCAGTAAACCTCGACAGGGCACCTACGAGCAGTACTTC. Residues: CASSKPRQGTYEQYF.

The J gene is TRBJ2-7, the V gene TRBV5-1, with 8 bases lining up with TRBD2. J was trimmed by 4 bases and V by 2 bases; bases with no gene match: 8. CDR3 length equals 15 residues. Germline CDR1 is SGHRS and CDR2 is YFSETQ. CDR3 sequence: CASSFGVSGTYEQYF. The CDR3 coding sequence is TGCGCCAGCAGCTTCGGAGTTAGCGGGACATACGAGCAGTACTTC.

This clone was observed once. The V call is TRBV30, the J call TRBJ1-4; no clear D gene. V shed 0 bases and J shed 2 bases, with 10 bases lying between them. The CDR3 is 15 amino acids. Germline V gene lookup returns CDR1 GTSNPN and CDR2 SVGIG (reference sequence). CDR3 residues: CAWSVPPSTNEKLFF. CDR3 nucleotide sequence: TGTGCCTGGAGTGTACCCCCCTCCACTAATGAAAAACTGTTTTTT.

The V and J genes are TRBV5-1 and TRBJ1-2; tentatively, D is TRBD1 (6 bases). Germline V gene data show CDR1 as SGHRS and CDR2 as YFSETQ. This CDR3 is 13 amino acids long. Trimming pared 0 bases from V and 10 bases from J, leaving 13 bases between. CDR3 amino acids: CASSLGGAYDYTF. The CDR3 DNA reads as TGCGCCAGCAGCTTGGGGGGGGCGTACGACTACACCTTC.

In nucleotides, the CDR3 is TGTGCCAGCAGCTTGTTCTCAAGGAGCTCCTACAATGAGCAGTTCTTC. This sequence encodes CASSLFSRSSYNEQFF. The chain combines TRBV5-6 with TRBJ2-1; the D is unclear. Germline values: CDR1 SGHDT, CDR2 YYEEEE. Trimming shortened V by 1 base and J by 0 bases, and 11 bases separated the two germline ends. The CDR3 length is 16 residues. The variable domain in full, with the rest retrieved from reference TRBV5-6 and TRBJ2-1, is DAGVTQSPTHLIKTRGQQVTLRCSPKSGHDTVSWYQQALGQGPQFIFQYYEEEERQRGNFPDRFSGHQFPNYSSELNVNALLLGDSALYLCASSLFSRSSYNEQFFGPGTRLTVL.

This clone was seen a handful of times. The rearrangement joins TRBV4-1 to TRBJ1-6; D is unresolved. There are 13 residues in the CDR3. Germline V gene lookup returns CDR1 MGHRA and CDR2 YSYEKL. V was cut by 1 base and J by 7 bases, with 5 bases left in between. The CDR3 reads CASSQARNSPLHF. The CDR3 DNA reads TGCGCCAGCAGCCAAGCGAGGAATTCACCCCTCCACTTT.

V usage is TRBV5-1 and J usage is TRBJ2-1; 9 bases agree with TRBD2. This CDR3 has 15 amino acids. Per the germline V gene, CDR1 is SGHRS and CDR2 is YFSETQ. Trimming at V came to 1 base and at J to 7 bases, leaving 6 bases not matched to a gene. CDR3 bases: TGCGCCAGCAGCTTGACGCTAGCGGGGAGGAATGAGCAGTTCTTC. Translation gives CASSLTLAGRNEQFF.

This sequence joins TRBV9 and TRBJ2-5, with 8 bases that match TRBD1. CDR1 and CDR2 from the germline V gene are SGDLS and YYNGEE. With V trimmed by 0 bases and J by 5 bases, 6 bases remained unmatched. This CDR3 is built from 15 residues. The CDR3 DNA follows: TGTGCCAGCAGCGTAGATCAGGGGGCTTGGGAGACCCAGTACTTC. Its translation is CASSVDQGAWETQYF.

The rearrangement links TRBV30 to TRBJ2-1, with D unclear. The CDR3 is made up of 11 amino acids. Trimming pared 2 bases from V and 10 bases from J, leaving 9 bases between. Germline loops: CDR1 GTSNPN, CDR2 SVGIG (reference sequence). In DNA, the CDR3 is TGTGCCTGGAGTTCCCCCCAAGAGCAGTTCTTC. This translates into CAWSSPQEQFF.

The V and J genes are TRBV27 and TRBJ2-1, with D perhaps matching TRBD1 (6 bases). Trimming left V 4 bases short and J 6 bases short, with 10 bases between. Per the germline V gene, CDR1 is MNHEY and CDR2 is SMNVEV (reference sequence). CDR3 length: 13 amino acids. The CDR3 coding sequence is TGTGCCAGCAGTTGGGACACAGTCAATGAGCAGTTCTTC. It codes for CASSWDTVNEQFF.

V and J are TRBV10-1 and TRBJ2-1, with 13 bases fitting TRBD2. CDR1 WNHNN and CDR2 SYGVQD come from the germline V gene (reference sequence). With 6 bases clipped from V and 2 bases from J, the junction kept 10 bases outside the gene matches. The CDR3 is 18 amino acids. DNA of the CDR3: TGCGCCAGCAGCCCTGGACTAGCGGGAGAGGGAACCTACAATGAGCAGTTCTTC. Translating it yields CASSPGLAGEGTYNEQFF.

CDR3 residues: CSVEGSSRNTEAFF. The CDR3 coding sequence is TGCAGCGTTGAAGGTTCCAGTAGGAACACTGAAGCTTTCTTT. The V gene is TRBV29-1, the J gene TRBJ1-1; D remains unclear. CDR1 is SQVTM and CDR2 is ANQGSEA in the germline V gene. V lost 1 base and J 1 base, leaving 10 bases between the germline ends. The CDR3 sequence is 14 residues long.

This clone has just one count. V is TRBV9 and J is TRBJ1-2; D may be TRBD1 (5 bases). Germline loops: CDR1 SGDLS, CDR2 YYNGEE. V gave up 4 bases and J gave up 5 bases, with 15 bases separating them. The length of the CDR3 is 14 residues. The DNA for the CDR3 is TGTGCCAGCAGCCCCTCGCGGGGGGAGTATGGCTACACCTTC. Translating gives CASSPSRGEYGYTF.

This chain uses TRBV11-3 with TRBJ2-1; D remains ambiguous. The CDR3 covers 14 residues. CDR1 is SGHNT, CDR2 YENEEA, per germline. Trimming cost V 4 bases and J 4 bases, with 11 bases left between them. CDR3 sequence reads: CASSSDLGYNEQFF. The CDR3 DNA follows: TGTGCCAGCAGCTCGGACCTCGGGTACAATGAGCAGTTCTTC.

This clone appeared a single time. The V and J genes are TRBV2 and TRBJ2-7; D is uncertain. The V end was cut by 1 base, the J end by 0 bases, with 16 bases between. Germline assignment: CDR1 SNHLY and CDR2 FYNNEI. This CDR3 region has 17 residues. CDR3 sequence: CASSEGPPPGRSYEQYF. CDR3 in DNA: TGTGCCAGCAGTGAAGGGCCCCCGCCAGGTCGCTCCTACGAGCAGTACTTC.

CDR3 bases: TGTGCCAGCAGGGCCGAGGGACCGATTAGCAATCAGCCCCAGCATTTT. Its translation: CASRAEGPISNQPQHF. The J gene is TRBJ1-5, the V gene TRBV28; the D gene is possibly TRBD1 (5 bases). The V and J ends lost 6 bases and 0 bases respectively, with 15 bases between them. The CDR3 is 16 residues long. Germline CDR1 and CDR2: MDHEN and SYDVKM.

The chain employs TRBV7-2 and TRBJ2-1, with D maybe TRBD2 (5 bases). Germline V gives CDR1 SGHTA, CDR2 FQGNSA. Trimming cost V 1 base and J 12 bases, with 13 bases left between them. This CDR3 has 13 residues. The CDR3 loop reads CASSLVGMAGQFF. CDR3 coding DNA: TGTGCCAGCAGCTTAGTGGGCATGGCGGGGCAGTTCTTC.

The chain uses TRBV6-5 and TRBJ1-2, with TRBD1 identical over 7 bases. Trimming cost V 0 bases and J 7 bases; bases outside gene matches: 5. This CDR3 comprises 14 residues. Germline-derived CDR1 and CDR2 are MNHEY and SVGAGI. CDR3 residues: CASSYSGTALGYTF. CDR3 in DNA: TGTGCCAGCAGTTACTCAGGGACAGCACTTGGCTACACCTTC.

The V and J genes are TRBV7-9 and TRBJ2-4; no clear D gene. V was pared by 5 bases and J by 0 bases, with 23 bases between. CDR1 SEHNR and CDR2 FQNEAQ come from the germline V gene (reference sequence). The CDR3 extends over 19 amino acids. CDR3 amino acids: CASSAENLHSYLAKNIQYF. The CDR3 DNA reads as TGTGCCAGCAGCGCCGAAAACCTCCACAGTTATCTAGCCAAAAACATTCAGTACTTC. The full variable domain, its missing parts supplied by reference TRBV7-9 and TRBJ2-4, is DTGVSQNPRHKITKRGQNVTFRCDPISEHNRLYWYRQTLGQGPEFLTYFQNEAQLEKSRLLSDRFSAERPKGSFSTLEIQRTEQGDSAMYLCASSAENLHSYLAKNIQYFGAGTRLSVL.

V gene TRBV11-1 combines with J gene TRBJ2-5; no clear D gene. The V end lost 2 bases, the J end lost 7 bases, and 8 bases lay between the germline ends. CDR1 is SGHAT, CDR2 FQDESV, per germline (reference sequence). This CDR3 contains 12 residues. Here the CDR3 reads CASSLSPGTQYF. Here the CDR3 DNA reads TGTGCCAGCAGCTTAAGCCCGGGGACCCAGTACTTC.

This chain connects TRBV5-1 to TRBJ1-5; D is possibly TRBD1 (5 bases). The germline gives CDR1 SGHRS, CDR2 YFSETQ. Trimming cost V 0 bases and J 5 bases, with 15 bases left between them. The CDR3 is 16 amino acids. The CDR3: CASSLAGQGGDQPQHF. The CDR3 DNA follows: TGCGCCAGCAGCTTGGCGGGGCAGGGAGGAGATCAGCCCCAGCATTTT.

The V call is TRBV18, the J call TRBJ1-6; 7 bases fit TRBD1. Germline-derived CDR1 and CDR2 are KGHSH and LQKENI. The CDR3 covers 15 residues. J was trimmed by 5 bases and V by 4 bases; bases with no gene match: 5. The CDR3 coding sequence is TGTGCCAGCTCACTCTCAACAGGGGATAATTCACCCCTCCACTTT. It encodes CASSLSTGDNSPLHF.

The CDR3 reads CASSDGGSPADTQYF. The CDR3, as DNA: TGTGCCAGCAGTGATGGGGGGAGCCCGGCAGATACGCAGTATTTT. The chain combines TRBV2 with TRBJ2-3; weak D call: TRBD2 (6 bases). The CDR3 has 15 residues. Germline values: CDR1 SNHLY, CDR2 FYNNEI. With 3 bases removed from V and 4 bases from J, the gap between germline ends came to 14 bases.

The chain couples TRBV14 to TRBJ1-2, with a tentative D call TRBD1 (6 bases). V dropped 4 bases and J dropped 8 bases, with 17 bases sitting between them. The V gene's germline CDR1 is SGHDN and CDR2 FVKESK. The CDR3 has 14 residues. In nucleotides, the CDR3 is TGTGCCAGCAGCCCTAGGAGGGACATTGGAGGCTACACCTTC. This gives the protein CASSPRRDIGGYTF.

The sample holds a few counts of this clone. V is TRBV14 and J is TRBJ2-2, with 8 bases fitting TRBD1. CDR1 is SGHDN and CDR2 is FVKESK in the germline V gene. The CDR3 sequence is 15 residues long. Trimming took 6 bases from V and 4 from J; bases not matched to a gene: 7. CDR3 bases: TGTGCCAGCAGTCTACAGGGGGTCAGCACCGGGGAGCTGTTTTTT. This gives the protein CASSLQGVSTGELFF.

The chain uses TRBV10-3 and TRBJ2-2; the D gene is possibly TRBD2 (7 bases). V was trimmed by 6 bases and J by 6 bases, leaving 17 bases between them. The CDR3 is made up of 15 amino acids. The V gene's germline CDR1 is ENHRY and CDR2 SYGVKD. For the CDR3, the DNA is TGTGCCATCAGCGGGACTACGTCAGGGGCCGGGGAGCTGTTTTTT. The encoded protein is CAISGTTSGAGELFF.

This clone was found a few times. The genes are TRBV19 and TRBJ2-7, with D perhaps matching TRBD1 or TRBD2 (6 bases each). Between the trimmed V and J ends, which lost 5 bases and 3 bases, there was a span of 11 bases. There are 13 residues in the CDR3. The germline V gene encodes CDR1 LNHDA and CDR2 SQIVND (reference sequence). In DNA form, the CDR3 reads TGTGCCAGTAGTGGCGGGACAATCTACGAGCAGTACTTC. It translates to CASSGGTIYEQYF.